This is a list of T cell receptor beta chains from one sample in a study of T-cell memory formation after mild COVID-19. From the 5' RACE reads, TCRdb called clonotypes with MiXCR, one entry per CDR3 protein. The table has under 300,000 distinct CDR3 sequences, roughly 8.2% seen once. The specimen was PBMCs or a T cell subset sorted from them (not recorded which). These receptor sequences come from a man aged 18 to 30 who had mild COVID-19 (a few samples of this study predate the infection). Cell type and time point are not known. The CDR3 runs from the conserved cysteine through the conserved F or W. D genes are given only for firm matches. Clone size is given for some rows only: seen once, a few or many times, or a class if the clone is expanded.

clone_size | d_call | j_call | v_call | cdr3_aa | cdr3_nt
- | - | TRBJ1-6 | TRBV11-2 | CASSLSWQGFNSPLHF | TGTGCCAGCAGCCTGTCGTGGCAGGGCTTTAATTCACCCCTCCACTTT
few | - | TRBJ1-1 | TRBV12-3/TRBV12-4 | CASSPTGRTEAFF | TGTGCCAGCAGCCCCACAGGGAGAACTGAAGCTTTCTTT
few | TRBD1 | TRBJ1-5 | TRBV7-2 | CASSFSTTGVQPQHF | TGTGCCAGCAGCTTCTCGACAACAGGGGTTCAGCCCCAGCATTTT
few | TRBD2 | TRBJ2-3 | TRBV29-1 | CSVDEWWLAGGITDTQYF | TGCAGCGTTGATGAGTGGTGGCTAGCGGGGGGTATCACAGATACGCAGTATTTT
few | TRBD1 | TRBJ2-7 | TRBV20-1 | CSTALDRGNEQYF | TGCAGTACTGCCCTTGACAGGGGCAACGAGCAGTACTTC
- | - | TRBJ1-2 | TRBV7-8 | CASRRTGAGTDGYTF | TGTGCCAGCAGACGAACGGGGGCGGGGACTGATGGCTACACCTTC
few | TRBD2 | TRBJ2-1 | TRBV5-1 | CASSRTSGGVAEQFF | TGCGCCAGCAGCCGGACTAGCGGGGGGGTAGCTGAGCAGTTCTTC
- | - | TRBJ2-5 | TRBV2 | CASSGGRGSGTQYF | TGTGCCAGCAGTGGGGGGCGCGGATCCGGGACCCAGTACTTC
few | TRBD2 | TRBJ2-3 | TRBV9 | CASSASGGLEDTQYF | TGTGCCAGCAGCGCAAGCGGGGGGCTAGAAGATACGCAGTATTTT
many | TRBD2 | TRBJ2-1 | TRBV6-5 | CASSFLAGDSYNEQFF | TGTGCCAGCAGTTTTCTAGCGGGGGACTCCTACAATGAGCAGTTCTTC
- | - | TRBJ2-7 | TRBV6-5 | CASRYSGYDEQYF | TGTGCCAGCAGATACTCAGGGTACGACGAGCAGTACTTC
few | TRBD2 | TRBJ2-2 | TRBV29-1 | CSVDRGGLAGGLGGELFF | TGCAGCGTTGACCGCGGCGGACTAGCGGGGGGTTTGGGCGGGGAGCTGTTTTTT
- | - | TRBJ1-5 | TRBV20-1 | CSAIRGPRQPQHF | TGCAGTGCAATCCGGGGGCCGCGACAGCCCCAGCATTTT
few | - | TRBJ2-5 | TRBV4-2 | CASSQPGESETQYF | TGTGCCAGCAGCCAACCAGGGGAGTCCGAGACCCAGTACTTC
- | TRBD2 | TRBJ2-2 | TRBV5-1 | CASSPEASGGAPGELFF | TGCGCCAGCAGCCCGGAGGCTAGCGGGGGGGCCCCCGGGGAGCTGTTTTTT
- | TRBD1 | TRBJ1-1 | TRBV20-1 | CSARLSGAGGTTEAFF | TGCAGTGCTAGGCTGTCAGGGGCAGGGGGGACAACTGAAGCTTTCTTT
many | - | TRBJ1-2 | TRBV6-2/TRBV6-3 | CASSYGDGYTF | TGTGCCAGCAGTTATGGGGATGGCTACACCTTC
few | - | TRBJ2-5 | TRBV20-1 | CSARRDSQETQYF | TGCAGTGCTAGAAGAGACAGTCAAGAGACCCAGTACTTC
- | - | TRBJ1-5 | TRBV18 | CASSQGSELNQPQHF | TGTGCCAGCTCACAGGGATCCGAGCTTAATCAGCCCCAGCATTTT
- | - | TRBJ1-1 | TRBV2 | CASSEAYLNTEAFF | TGTGCCAGCAGTGAAGCATACCTGAACACTGAAGCTTTCTTT
- | TRBD1 | TRBJ2-1 | TRBV28 | CASTIQGVNYEQFF | TGTGCCAGCACCATCCAGGGGGTGAATTATGAGCAGTTCTTC
many | - | TRBJ2-3 | TRBV9 | CASSVFPGEVADTQYF | TGTGCCAGCAGCGTATTCCCAGGGGAGGTTGCAGATACGCAGTATTTT
- | - | TRBJ2-5 | TRBV7-7 | CASSPNPGETQYF | TGTGCCAGCAGTCCAAACCCGGGAGAGACCCAGTACTTC
few | - | TRBJ2-1 | TRBV20-1 | CRAPMRRDEQFF | TGCAGGGCCCCGATGCGGCGAGATGAGCAGTTCTTC
few | - | TRBJ2-2 | TRBV7-3 | CASSLESSGELFF | TGTGCCAGCAGCTTAGAATCGTCCGGGGAGCTGTTTTTT
few | TRBD1 | TRBJ1-3 | TRBV20-1 | CSARSTGEYTIYF | TGCAGTGCTAGATCGACAGGGGAGTACACCATATATTTT
- | TRBD1 | TRBJ1-2 | TRBV5-1 | CASSPRTGSFDGYTF | TGCGCCAGCAGCCCGCGGACAGGGAGTTTCGATGGCTACACCTTC
many | - | TRBJ1-3 | TRBV7-9 | CASSRHIPSGNTIYF | TGTGCCAGCAGCCGTCACATCCCCTCTGGAAACACCATATATTTT
few | - | TRBJ2-7 | TRBV4-1 | CASSRMPPLDRPAEQYF | TGCGCCAGCAGCCGAATGCCACCACTAGATAGGCCTGCCGAGCAGTACTTC
few | - | TRBJ2-5 | TRBV20-1 | CSARDDGIQETQYF | TGCAGTGCTAGAGATGACGGAATCCAAGAGACCCAGTACTTC
- | TRBD1 | TRBJ1-2 | TRBV6-1 | CASRYHGTGNYGYTF | TGTGCCAGCAGGTACCATGGGACAGGGAACTATGGCTACACCTTC
few | TRBD1 | TRBJ2-2 | TRBV12-3/TRBV12-4 | CASRGQYNTGELFF | TGTGCCAGCAGGGGACAGTATAACACCGGGGAGCTGTTTTTT
few | TRBD2 | TRBJ2-2 | TRBV4-1 | CASSQWTSGVNTGELFF | TGCGCCAGCAGCCAATGGACTAGCGGGGTAAACACCGGGGAGCTGTTTTTT
- | TRBD1 | TRBJ2-5 | TRBV7-2 | CASSPGQGWETQCF | TGTGCCAGCAGCCCGGGACAGGGGTGGGAGACCCAGTGCTTC
- | - | TRBJ2-2 | TRBV12-3/TRBV12-4 | CASSNQQGVTGELFF | TGTGCCAGCAGCAACCAACAGGGTGTCACCGGGGAGCTGTTTTTT
- | TRBD2 | TRBJ2-1 | TRBV5-4 | CASSRSGGRGNEQFF | TGTGCCAGCAGCAGAAGCGGGGGGCGAGGTAATGAGCAGTTCTTC
- | - | TRBJ1-5 | TRBV6-5 | CASGMRGNQPQHF | TGTGCCAGCGGAATGAGGGGGAATCAGCCCCAGCATTTT
few | - | TRBJ1-4 | TRBV14 | CASSQDIHGEKLFF | TGTGCCAGCAGCCAGGACATCCACGGTGAAAAACTGTTTTTT
- | - | TRBJ2-1 | TRBV19 | CAARSRQGYEQFF | TGTGCCGCCCGATCGCGCCAGGGCTATGAGCAGTTCTTC
few | TRBD1 | TRBJ2-2 | TRBV29-1 | CSVDKETGVTGELFF | TGCAGCGTTGATAAAGAGACAGGGGTGACCGGGGAGCTGTTTTTT
few | TRBD1 | TRBJ2-7 | TRBV11-2 | CASSRRDSLANEQYF | TGTGCCAGCAGCCGCCGGGACAGTCTGGCAAACGAGCAGTACTTC
- | - | TRBJ1-1 | TRBV9 | CASSVDASDTEAFF | TGTGCCAGCAGCGTAGATGCCTCGGACACTGAAGCTTTCTTT
- | - | TRBJ2-5 | TRBV6-5 | CASKSPSGAETQYF | TGTGCCAGCAAAAGCCCCTCGGGGGCGGAGACCCAGTACTTC
few | - | TRBJ2-1 | TRBV7-9 | CASSLDSWNEQFF | TGTGCCAGCAGCTTAGATAGTTGGAATGAGCAGTTCTTC
- | - | TRBJ2-1 | TRBV20-1 | CSASKGHDNEQFF | TGCAGTGCCAGTAAGGGACATGACAATGAGCAGTTCTTC
- | TRBD1 | TRBJ1-2 | TRBV29-1 | CSAGQGSYGYTF | TGCAGCGCTGGACAGGGCAGCTATGGCTACACCTTC
many | - | TRBJ1-3 | TRBV25-1 | CASTSSGNTIYF | TGTGCCAGCACTTCTTCTGGAAACACCATATATTTT
few | - | TRBJ1-4 | TRBV7-2 | CASSSRWQGRGELFF | TGTGCCAGCAGCTCCCGGTGGCAGGGGCGAGGGGAACTGTTTTTT
few | - | TRBJ1-6 | TRBV20-1 | CSARTGPSPLHF | TGCAGTGCTAGGACGGGCCCCTCACCCCTCCACTTT
- | - | TRBJ1-1 | TRBV20-1 | CSASKGLAEAFF | TGCAGTGCTAGTAAGGGGTTGGCTGAAGCTTTCTTT
- | TRBD1 | TRBJ2-6 | TRBV7-3 | CASSPRQGAGTGANVLTF | TGTGCCAGCAGCCCGCGACAGGGGGCAGGAACTGGGGCCAACGTCCTGACTTTC
large | - | TRBJ1-5 | TRBV5-5 | CASSLYRDSPRPQHF | TGTGCCAGCAGCTTATACCGGGACTCCCCCAGGCCCCAGCATTTT
- | - | TRBJ1-2 | TRBV6-1 | CASSEALWPPYTF | TGTGCCAGCAGTGAAGCGCTCTGGCCACCTTACACCTTC
few | - | TRBJ1-2 | TRBV11-2 | CASSPGGGYTF | TGTGCCAGCAGCCCGGGGGGCGGCTACACCTTC
few | - | TRBJ1-2 | TRBV5-4 | CASSSWGREYGYTF | TGTGCCAGCAGCTCTTGGGGCAGGGAGTATGGCTACACCTTC